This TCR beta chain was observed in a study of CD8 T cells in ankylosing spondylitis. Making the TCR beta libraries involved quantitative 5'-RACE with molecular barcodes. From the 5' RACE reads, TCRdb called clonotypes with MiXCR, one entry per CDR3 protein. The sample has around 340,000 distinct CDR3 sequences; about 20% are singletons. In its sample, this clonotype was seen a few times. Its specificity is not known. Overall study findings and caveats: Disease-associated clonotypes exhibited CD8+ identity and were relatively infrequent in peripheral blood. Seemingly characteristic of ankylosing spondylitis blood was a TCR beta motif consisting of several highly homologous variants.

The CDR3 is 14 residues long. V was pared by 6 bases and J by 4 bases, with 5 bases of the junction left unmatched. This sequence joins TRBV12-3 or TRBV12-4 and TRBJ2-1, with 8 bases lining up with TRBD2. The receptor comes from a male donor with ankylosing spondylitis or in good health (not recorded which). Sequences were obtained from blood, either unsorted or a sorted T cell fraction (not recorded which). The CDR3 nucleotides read TGTGCCAGCAGCTCTAGCGGGTTATACAATGAGCAGTTCTTC. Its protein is CASSSSGLYNEQFF.